This T cell receptor (beta chain) emerged from a study of blood T cell repertoires in COVID-19 (dated by TCRdb to about 2020). For the study in its entirety: The collaborator samples originated in the United States, Italy and Spain and spanned the acute and convalescent phases of COVID-19. The repertoires were made available in a free public database intended to serve as a resource for research on the immune response to SARS-CoV-2. Samples were obtained from the ongoing ImmuneRACE study (first 160 participants) and from 1,254 subjects provided by 6 global collaborators. Deeply sampled blood TCRbeta repertoires from subjects exposed to, actively infected with, or recovered from COVID-19 were included in the dataset. The prospective study material was composed of cDNA or gDNA derived from T cells, B-cell-depleted T cells, or PBMCs. Where available, HLA class I and class II types were taken from metadata supplied by the sample provider and were not determined by assay-based typing. Nearly every sample came with metadata listing a de-identified subject ID, COVID-19 status, age in years and sex. General study outcomes and caveats: How much clinical and demographic metadata was included differed by source and by participant, and the metadata was provided uncurated.

Participants in the prospective study were aged roughly 18 to 89 years, lived in 24 United States geographic areas, and enrolled through a virtual design. Cohort assignment in the prospective study relied on participant-reported clinical history from a screening survey and a study questionnaire. Recovered participants in ImmuneRACE Cohort 3 were defined by two consecutive negative NP/OP PCR tests, clearance by a healthcare professional, or resolution of symptoms. Each participant in the prospective study had whole blood, serum and a nasopharyngeal or oropharyngeal swab collected by mobile phlebotomists. Over a roughly 2-month period, participants in the prospective study had the option of providing additional blood draws and questionnaires. Prospective study blood samples were shipped either frozen or at room temperature before DNA extraction. The germline V and J ends show losses of 2 bases and 4 bases respectively, and no gene match explains 1 base of the junction. The germline V gene yields MNHNS for CDR1 and SASEGT for CDR2. CDR3 length: 13 amino acids, cysteine to phenylalanine. The DNA shown is the 39-base CDR3, in frame from base 1.

TCRbeta CDR3 regions were amplified from genomic DNA using the immunoSEQ Assay, a bias-controlled multiplex PCR. On the authors' methods: The number of nucleated cells in each sample was estimated by amplification of reference gene primers within the assay. Sequence reads were collapsed and filtered to measure the absolute abundance of every unique TCRbeta CDR3 rearrangement. For each sample, productive Simpson clonality was calculated as the square root of Simpson's diversity index across productive rearrangements. Imported from immuneACCESS, the table was reduced by TCRdb to in-frame sequences with V and J called. These copies leave out some clones; in studies compared against another copy, an unresolved V gene accounts for under half, and the cause of the remainder is not known. The V and J calls and the clone size are those of that table, but D and trimming were determined from the DNA. Counted in this sample were 110,000 to 150,000 clones; around 80% of them appeared once. The ten top clones hold approximately 6% of the sample.

For this clone: It lacks a known antigen. The input lacks base qualities; no much larger clone sits a single base away.

The chain joins TRBV6-1 to TRBJ1-2; TRBD1 lines up with 7 middle nucleotides. The sequenced sample consisted of PBMCs or T cells enriched from blood (not recorded which). The TCR originated in a woman aged 50 to 65 who had recovered from COVID-19. The sequenced DNA: TGTGCCAGCAGTGAACGGACAGGCTATGGCTACACCTTC. Its protein product is CASSERTGYGYTF.